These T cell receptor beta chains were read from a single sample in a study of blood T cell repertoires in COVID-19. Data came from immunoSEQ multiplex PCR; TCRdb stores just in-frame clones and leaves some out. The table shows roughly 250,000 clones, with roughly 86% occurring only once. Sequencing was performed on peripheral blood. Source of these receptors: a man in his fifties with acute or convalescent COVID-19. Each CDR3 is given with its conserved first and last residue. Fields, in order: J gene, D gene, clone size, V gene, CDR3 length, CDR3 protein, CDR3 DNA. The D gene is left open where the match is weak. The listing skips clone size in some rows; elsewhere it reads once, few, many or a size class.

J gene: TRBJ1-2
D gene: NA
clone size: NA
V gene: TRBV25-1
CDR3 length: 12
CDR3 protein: CASSRVLYGYTF
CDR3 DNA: TGTGCCAGCAGCCGGGTCCTCTATGGCTACACCTTC

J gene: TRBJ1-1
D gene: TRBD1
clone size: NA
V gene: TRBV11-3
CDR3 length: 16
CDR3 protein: CASSLAGTGGRAEAFF
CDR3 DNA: TGTGCCAGCAGCTTAGCCGGGACAGGGGGCAGGGCTGAAGCTTTCTTT

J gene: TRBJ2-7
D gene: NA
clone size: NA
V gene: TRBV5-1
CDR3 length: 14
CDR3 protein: CASSHGRGSYEQYF
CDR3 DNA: TGCGCCAGCAGCCACGGTCGGGGCTCCTACGAGCAGTACTTC

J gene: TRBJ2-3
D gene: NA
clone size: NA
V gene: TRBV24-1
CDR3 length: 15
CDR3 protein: CATGPQGKGTDTQYF
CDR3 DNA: TGTGCCACCGGACCCCAGGGGAAGGGCACAGATACGCAGTATTTT

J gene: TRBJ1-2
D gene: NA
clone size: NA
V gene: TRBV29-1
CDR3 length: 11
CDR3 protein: CSVRQSYGYTF
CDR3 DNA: TGCAGCGTTAGACAGTCCTATGGCTACACCTTC

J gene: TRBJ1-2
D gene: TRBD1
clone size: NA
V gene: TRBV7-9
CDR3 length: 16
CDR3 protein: CASSLMHGTGYGGYTF
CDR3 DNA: TGTGCCAGCAGCTTAATGCACGGGACAGGGTATGGTGGCTACACCTTC

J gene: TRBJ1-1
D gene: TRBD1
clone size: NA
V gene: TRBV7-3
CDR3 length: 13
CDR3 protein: CASSGQGGTEAFF
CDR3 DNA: TGTGCCAGCAGCGGACAGGGAGGAACTGAAGCTTTCTTT

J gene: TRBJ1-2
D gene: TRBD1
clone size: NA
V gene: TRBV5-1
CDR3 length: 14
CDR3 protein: CASSYDRANYGYTF
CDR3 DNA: TGCGCCAGCAGTTATGACAGGGCAAACTATGGCTACACCTTC

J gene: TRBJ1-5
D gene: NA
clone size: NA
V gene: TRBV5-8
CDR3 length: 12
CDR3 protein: CASSSRWQPQHF
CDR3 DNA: TGTGCCAGCAGCTCGCGTTGGCAGCCCCAGCATTTT

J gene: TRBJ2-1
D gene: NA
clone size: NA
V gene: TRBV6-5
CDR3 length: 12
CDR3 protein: CASRPGSGEQFF
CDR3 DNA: TGTGCCAGCAGGCCAGGGTCGGGTGAGCAGTTCTTC

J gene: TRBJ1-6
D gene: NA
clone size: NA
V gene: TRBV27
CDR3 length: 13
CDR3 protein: CASSLNGAAPLHF
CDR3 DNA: TGTGCCAGCAGTTTAAACGGAGCGGCACCCCTCCACTTT

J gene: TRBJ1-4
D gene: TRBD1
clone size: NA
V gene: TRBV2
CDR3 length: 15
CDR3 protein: CASSRQGATNEKLFF
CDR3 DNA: TGTGCCAGCAGTCGGCAGGGGGCAACTAATGAAAAACTGTTTTTT

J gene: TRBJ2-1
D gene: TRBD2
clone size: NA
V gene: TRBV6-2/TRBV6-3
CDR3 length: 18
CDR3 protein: CASSTRQKTGGFFNEQFF
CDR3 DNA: TGTGCCAGCAGCACTCGCCAAAAAACGGGAGGATTCTTCAATGAGCAGTTCTTC

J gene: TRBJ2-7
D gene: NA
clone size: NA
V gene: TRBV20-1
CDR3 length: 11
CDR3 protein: CSATSGHEQYF
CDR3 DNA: TGCAGTGCTACGAGCGGCCACGAGCAGTACTTC

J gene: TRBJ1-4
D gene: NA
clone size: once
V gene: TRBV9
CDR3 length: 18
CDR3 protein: CASSVAAGERGSDEKLFF
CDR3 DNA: TGTGCCAGCAGCGTAGCGGCAGGGGAGAGGGGATCGGATGAAAAACTGTTTTTT

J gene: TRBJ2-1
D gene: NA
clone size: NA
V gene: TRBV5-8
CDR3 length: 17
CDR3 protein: CASSFGGGSNLVSEQFF
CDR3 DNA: TGTGCCAGCAGCTTTGGGGGCGGGAGTAATCTTGTTTCGGAGCAGTTCTTC

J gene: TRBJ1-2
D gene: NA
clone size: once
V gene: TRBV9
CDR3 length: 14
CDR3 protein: CASSVDLRDYGYTF
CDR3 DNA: TGTGCCAGCAGCGTAGATCTACGGGACTATGGCTACACCTTC

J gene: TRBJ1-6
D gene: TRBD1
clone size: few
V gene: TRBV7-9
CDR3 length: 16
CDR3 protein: CASSPRTGGEFLSLHF
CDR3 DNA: TGTGCCAGCAGCCCACGGACAGGGGGCGAATTTCTCTCCCTCCACTTT

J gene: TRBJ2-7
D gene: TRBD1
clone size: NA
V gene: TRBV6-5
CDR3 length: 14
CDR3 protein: CASSLGQGSYEQYF
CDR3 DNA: TGTGCCAGCAGTCTGGGACAGGGTTCCTACGAGCAGTACTTC

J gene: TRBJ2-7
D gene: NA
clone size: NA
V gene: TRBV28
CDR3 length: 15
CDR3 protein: CASSLLVRSSYEQYF
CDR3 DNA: TGTGCCAGCAGTTTATTAGTAAGGAGCTCCTACGAGCAGTACTTC

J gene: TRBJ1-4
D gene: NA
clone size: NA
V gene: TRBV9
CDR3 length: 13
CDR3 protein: CASSLRQDEKLFF
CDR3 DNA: TGTGCCAGCAGCCTCAGACAGGATGAAAAACTGTTTTTT

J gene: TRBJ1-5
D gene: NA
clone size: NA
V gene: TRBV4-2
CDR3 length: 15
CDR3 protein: CASSQDREGRQPQHF
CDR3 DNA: TGTGCCAGCAGCCAAGATCGGGAAGGGCGTCAGCCCCAGCATTTT

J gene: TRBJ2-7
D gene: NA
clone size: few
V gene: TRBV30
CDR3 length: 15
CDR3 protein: CAWSVPGLYSYEQYF
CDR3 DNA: TGTGCCTGGAGTGTACCAGGGCTGTATTCGTACGAGCAGTACTTC

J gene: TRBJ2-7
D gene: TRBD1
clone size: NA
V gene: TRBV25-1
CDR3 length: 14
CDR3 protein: CASSDPTGTYEQYF
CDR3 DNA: TGTGCCAGCAGTGATCCGACAGGGACCTACGAGCAGTACTTC

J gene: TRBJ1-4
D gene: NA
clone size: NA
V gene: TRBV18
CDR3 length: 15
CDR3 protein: CASSLGTLEGEKLFF
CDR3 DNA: TGTGCCAGCTCACTCGGGACACTCGAGGGGGAAAAACTGTTTTTT

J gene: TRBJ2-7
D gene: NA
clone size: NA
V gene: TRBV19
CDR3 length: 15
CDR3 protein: CASRNPGGGLSEQYF
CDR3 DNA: TGTGCCAGTAGAAATCCCGGAGGAGGGTTAAGCGAGCAGTACTTC

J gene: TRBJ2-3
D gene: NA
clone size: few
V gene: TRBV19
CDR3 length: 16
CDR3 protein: CASSALGTPSTDTQYF
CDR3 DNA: TGTGCCAGTAGTGCCTTGGGGACACCTAGCACAGATACGCAGTATTTT

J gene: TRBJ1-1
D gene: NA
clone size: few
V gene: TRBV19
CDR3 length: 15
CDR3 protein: CASSELQQVGTEAFF
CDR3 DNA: TGTGCCAGTAGTGAACTCCAACAGGTAGGCACTGAAGCTTTCTTT

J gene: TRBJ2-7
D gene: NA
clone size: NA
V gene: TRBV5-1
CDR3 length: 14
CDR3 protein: CASSWVTPPYEQYF
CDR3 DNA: TGCGCCAGCAGCTGGGTGACACCCCCCTACGAGCAGTACTTC

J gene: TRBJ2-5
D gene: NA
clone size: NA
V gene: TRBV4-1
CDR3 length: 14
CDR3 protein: CASSQGAKKETQYF
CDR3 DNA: TGCGCCAGCAGCCAGGGGGCTAAGAAAGAGACCCAGTACTTC

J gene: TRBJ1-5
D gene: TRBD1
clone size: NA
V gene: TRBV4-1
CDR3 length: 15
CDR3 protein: CASSQPDRVGQPQHF
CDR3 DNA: TGCGCCAGCAGCCAACCAGACAGGGTGGGCCAGCCCCAGCATTTT

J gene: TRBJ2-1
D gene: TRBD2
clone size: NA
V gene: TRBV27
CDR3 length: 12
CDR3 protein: CASSLSSGEQFF
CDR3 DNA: TGTGCCAGCAGTTTATCTAGCGGGGAGCAGTTCTTC

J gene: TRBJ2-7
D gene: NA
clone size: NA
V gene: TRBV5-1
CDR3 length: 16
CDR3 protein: CASSLDRGISSYEQYF
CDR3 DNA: TGCGCCAGCAGCTTGGACCGGGGGATAAGCTCCTACGAGCAGTACTTC

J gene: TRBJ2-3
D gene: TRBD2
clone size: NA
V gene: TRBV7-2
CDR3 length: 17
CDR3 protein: CASSLEGFREGPDTQYF
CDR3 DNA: TGTGCCAGCAGCTTAGAGGGTTTCAGGGAGGGGCCAGATACGCAGTATTTT

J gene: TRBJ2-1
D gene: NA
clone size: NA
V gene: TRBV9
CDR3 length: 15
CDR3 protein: CASSVKIAPYNEQFF
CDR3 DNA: TGTGCCAGCAGCGTAAAAATAGCCCCCTACAATGAGCAGTTCTTC

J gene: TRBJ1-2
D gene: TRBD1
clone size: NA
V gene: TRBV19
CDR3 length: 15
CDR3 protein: CASSIGTANNYGYTF
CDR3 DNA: TGTGCCAGTAGTATCGGGACAGCTAATAACTATGGCTACACCTTC

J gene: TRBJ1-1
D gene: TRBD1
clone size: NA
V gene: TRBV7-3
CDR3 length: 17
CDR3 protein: CASSSLTGQDLNTEAFF
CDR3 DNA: TGTGCCAGCAGCTCTTTGACAGGGCAAGATTTGAACACTGAAGCTTTCTTT

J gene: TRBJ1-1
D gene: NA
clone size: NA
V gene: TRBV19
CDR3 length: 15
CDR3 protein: CASSIVPGRGTEAFF
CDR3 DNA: TGTGCCAGTAGTATAGTTCCGGGTAGGGGCACTGAAGCTTTCTTT

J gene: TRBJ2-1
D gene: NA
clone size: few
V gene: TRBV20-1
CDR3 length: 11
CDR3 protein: CSALDTPEQFF
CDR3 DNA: TGCAGTGCTTTAGATACCCCTGAGCAGTTCTTC

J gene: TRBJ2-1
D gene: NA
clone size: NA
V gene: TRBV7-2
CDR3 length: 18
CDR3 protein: CASSLGPSGAGRHNEQFF
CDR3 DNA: TGTGCCAGCAGCTTAGGGCCCTCTGGGGCGGGGCGTCACAATGAGCAGTTCTTC

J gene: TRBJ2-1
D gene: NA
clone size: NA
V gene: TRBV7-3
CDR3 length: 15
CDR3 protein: CASSSQVSSYNEQFF
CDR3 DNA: TGTGCCAGCAGCTCCCAGGTGAGCTCCTACAATGAGCAGTTCTTC

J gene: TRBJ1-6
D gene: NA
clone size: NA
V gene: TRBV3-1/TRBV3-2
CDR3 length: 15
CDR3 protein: CASSQDLAYSSPLHF
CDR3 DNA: TGTGCCAGCAGCCAAGATTTAGCGTACAGTTCACCCCTCCACTTT

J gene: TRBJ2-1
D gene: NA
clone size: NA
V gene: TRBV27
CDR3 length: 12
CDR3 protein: CASSLSRNEQFF
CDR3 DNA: TGTGCCAGCAGTTTATCCCGGAATGAGCAGTTCTTC

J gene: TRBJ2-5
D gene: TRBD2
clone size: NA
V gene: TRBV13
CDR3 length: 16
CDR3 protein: CASSSLSAGSGETQYF
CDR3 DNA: TGTGCCAGCAGCTCCCTGTCAGCGGGGAGCGGGGAGACCCAGTACTTC

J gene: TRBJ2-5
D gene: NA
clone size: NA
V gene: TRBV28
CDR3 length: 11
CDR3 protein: CASSGSETQYF
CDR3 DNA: TGTGCCAGCAGCGGGAGCGAGACCCAGTACTTC

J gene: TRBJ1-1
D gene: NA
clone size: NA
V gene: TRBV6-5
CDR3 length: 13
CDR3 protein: CASMGPENTEAFF
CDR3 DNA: TGTGCCAGCATGGGGCCGGAGAACACTGAAGCTTTCTTT

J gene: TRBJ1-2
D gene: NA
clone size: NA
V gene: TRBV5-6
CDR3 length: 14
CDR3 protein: CASSFGQTPGGYTF
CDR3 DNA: TGTGCCAGCAGCTTTGGACAGACCCCTGGTGGCTACACCTTC

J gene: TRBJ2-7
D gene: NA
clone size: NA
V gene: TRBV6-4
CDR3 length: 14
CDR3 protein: CASSDRDTTYEQYF
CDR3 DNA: TGTGCCAGCAGTGACCGGGACACAACCTACGAGCAGTACTTC

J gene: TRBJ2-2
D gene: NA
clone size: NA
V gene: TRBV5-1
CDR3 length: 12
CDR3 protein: CASSLAAGELFF
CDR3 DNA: TGCGCCAGCAGCTTGGCTGCCGGGGAGCTGTTTTTT

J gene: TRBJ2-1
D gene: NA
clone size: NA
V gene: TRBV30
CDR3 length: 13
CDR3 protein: CAWSVLSFGEQFF
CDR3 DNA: TGTGCCTGGAGTGTACTAAGCTTCGGGGAGCAGTTCTTC

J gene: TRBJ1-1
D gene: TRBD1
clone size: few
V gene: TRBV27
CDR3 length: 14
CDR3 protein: CASTGTGGWTEAFF
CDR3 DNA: TGTGCCAGCACCGGGACAGGGGGCTGGACTGAAGCTTTCTTT

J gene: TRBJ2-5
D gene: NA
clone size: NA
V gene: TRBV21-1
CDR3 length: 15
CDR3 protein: CASSKRQGGAETQYF
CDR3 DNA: TGTGCCAGCAGCAAAAGACAGGGGGGTGCAGAGACCCAGTACTTC

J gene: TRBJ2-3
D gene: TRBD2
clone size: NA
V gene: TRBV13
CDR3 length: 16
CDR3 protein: CASSLGLAAFTDTQYF
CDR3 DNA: TGTGCCAGCAGCTTAGGACTAGCGGCCTTCACAGATACGCAGTATTTT

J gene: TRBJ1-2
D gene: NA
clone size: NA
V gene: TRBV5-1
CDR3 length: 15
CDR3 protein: CASSPGTPRNYGYTF
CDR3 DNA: TGCGCCAGCAGCCCAGGGACACCGAGAAACTATGGCTACACCTTC

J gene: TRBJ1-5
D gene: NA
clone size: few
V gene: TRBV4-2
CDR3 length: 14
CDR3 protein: CASSQDSQNQPQHF
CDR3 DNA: TGTGCCAGCAGCCAAGATTCGCAGAATCAGCCCCAGCATTTT

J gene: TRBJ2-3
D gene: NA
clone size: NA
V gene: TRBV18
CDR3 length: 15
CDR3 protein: CASSSYGGSTDTQYF
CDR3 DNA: TGTGCCAGCTCATCTTACGGGGGTAGCACAGATACGCAGTATTTT

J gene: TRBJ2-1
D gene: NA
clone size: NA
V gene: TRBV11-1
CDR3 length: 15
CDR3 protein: CASSLDGSSYNEQFF
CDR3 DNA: TGTGCCAGCAGCTTAGACGGTAGCTCCTACAATGAGCAGTTCTTC

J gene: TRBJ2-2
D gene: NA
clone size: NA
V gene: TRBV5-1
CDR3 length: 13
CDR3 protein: CASSLKRVGELFF
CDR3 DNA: TGCGCCAGCAGCTTAAAGAGAGTCGGGGAGCTGTTTTTT

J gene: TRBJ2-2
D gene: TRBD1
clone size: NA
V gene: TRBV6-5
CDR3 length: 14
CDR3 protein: CASSYSIGTGALLF
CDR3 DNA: TGTGCCAGCAGTTACTCGATCGGGACAGGGGCTCTCCTTTTT